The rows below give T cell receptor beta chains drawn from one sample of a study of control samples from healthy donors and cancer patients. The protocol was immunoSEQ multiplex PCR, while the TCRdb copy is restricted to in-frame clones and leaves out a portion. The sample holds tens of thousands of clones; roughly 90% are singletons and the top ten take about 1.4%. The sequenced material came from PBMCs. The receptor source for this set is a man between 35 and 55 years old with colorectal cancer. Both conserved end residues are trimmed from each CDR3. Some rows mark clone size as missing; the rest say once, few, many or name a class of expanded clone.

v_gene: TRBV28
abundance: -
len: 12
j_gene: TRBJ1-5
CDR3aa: ASSDRGEHQPQH

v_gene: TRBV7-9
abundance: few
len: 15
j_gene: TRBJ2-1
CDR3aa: ASSARGGLADYNEQF

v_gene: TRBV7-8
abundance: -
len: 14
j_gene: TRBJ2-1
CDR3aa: ASSLAASSSYNEQF

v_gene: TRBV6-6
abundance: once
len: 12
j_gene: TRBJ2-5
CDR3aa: ASSYSGVGETQY

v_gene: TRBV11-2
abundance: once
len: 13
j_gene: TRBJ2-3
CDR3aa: ASSSLADRESRQY

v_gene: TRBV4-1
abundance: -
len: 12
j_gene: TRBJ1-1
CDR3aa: ASSVNRGATEAF

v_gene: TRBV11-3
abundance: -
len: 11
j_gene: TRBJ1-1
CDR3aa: ASSLEFGAEAF

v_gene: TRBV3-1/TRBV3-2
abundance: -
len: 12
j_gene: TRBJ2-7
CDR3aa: ASSQRQGAYEQY

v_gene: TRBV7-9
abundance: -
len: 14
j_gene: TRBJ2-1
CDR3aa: ASSPPPSASYNEQF

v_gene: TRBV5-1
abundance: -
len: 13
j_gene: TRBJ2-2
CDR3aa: ASSLRSGGTGELF

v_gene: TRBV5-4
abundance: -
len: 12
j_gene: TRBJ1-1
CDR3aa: ASSDGTANTEAF

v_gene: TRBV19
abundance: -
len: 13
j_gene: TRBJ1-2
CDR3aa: ASSPPRSTDYGYT

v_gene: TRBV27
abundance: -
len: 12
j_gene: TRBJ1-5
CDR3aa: ASSWSGTEWPQH

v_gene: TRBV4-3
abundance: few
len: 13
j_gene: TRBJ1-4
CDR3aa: ASSQDRGYNEKLF

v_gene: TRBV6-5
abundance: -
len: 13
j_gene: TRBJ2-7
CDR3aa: ASSYMQAGNYEQY

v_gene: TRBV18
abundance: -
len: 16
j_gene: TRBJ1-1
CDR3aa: ASSPLLIRTEMNTEAF

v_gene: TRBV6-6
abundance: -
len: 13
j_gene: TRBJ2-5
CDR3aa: ASSYSRTSRETQY

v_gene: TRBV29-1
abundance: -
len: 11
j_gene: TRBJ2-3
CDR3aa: SVDLTSTRTQY

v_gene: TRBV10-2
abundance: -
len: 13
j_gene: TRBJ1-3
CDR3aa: ASKGGGYSGNTIY

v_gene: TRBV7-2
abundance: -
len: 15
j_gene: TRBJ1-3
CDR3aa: ASSLILPRGLGNTIY

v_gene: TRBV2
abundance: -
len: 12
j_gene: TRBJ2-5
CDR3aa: ASSDPGAQETQY

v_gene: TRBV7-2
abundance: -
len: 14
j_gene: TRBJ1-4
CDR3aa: ASSSGMTVTNEKLF

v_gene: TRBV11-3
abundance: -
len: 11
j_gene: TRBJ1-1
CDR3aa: ASSFWGGTEAF

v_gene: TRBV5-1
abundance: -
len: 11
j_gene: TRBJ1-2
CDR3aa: ASSFTRVLGYT

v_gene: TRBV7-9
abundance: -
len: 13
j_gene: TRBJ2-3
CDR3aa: ASSLLGEWTDTQY

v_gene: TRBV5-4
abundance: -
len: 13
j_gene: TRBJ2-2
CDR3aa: ASSLWSQVAGELF

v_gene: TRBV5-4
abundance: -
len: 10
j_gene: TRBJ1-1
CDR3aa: ASSFRQGVAF

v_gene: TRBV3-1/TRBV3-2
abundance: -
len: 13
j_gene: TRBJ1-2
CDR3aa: ASSPRGWLNYGYT

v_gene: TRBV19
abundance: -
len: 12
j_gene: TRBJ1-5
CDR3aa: ASSLPTVGQPQH

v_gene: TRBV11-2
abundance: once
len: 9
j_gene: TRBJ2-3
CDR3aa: ASSGRDTQY

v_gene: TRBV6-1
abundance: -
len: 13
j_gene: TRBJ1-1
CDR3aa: ASSEAPGMNTEAF

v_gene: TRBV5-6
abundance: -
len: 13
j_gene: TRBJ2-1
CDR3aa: ASSIGEQGLGEQF

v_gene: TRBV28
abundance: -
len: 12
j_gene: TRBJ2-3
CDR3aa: ASSLHGSTDTQY

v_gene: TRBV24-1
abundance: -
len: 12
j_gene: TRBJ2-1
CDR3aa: ATSRSGPYNEQF

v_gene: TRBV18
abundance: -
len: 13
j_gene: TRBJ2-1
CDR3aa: ASSLPLSSYNEQF

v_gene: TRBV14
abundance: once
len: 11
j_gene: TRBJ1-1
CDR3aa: ASSFDRDTEAF

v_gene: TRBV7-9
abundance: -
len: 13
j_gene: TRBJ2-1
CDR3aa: AGSPGSGSTNEQF

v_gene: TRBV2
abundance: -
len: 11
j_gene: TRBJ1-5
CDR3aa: ASRGAGLQPQH

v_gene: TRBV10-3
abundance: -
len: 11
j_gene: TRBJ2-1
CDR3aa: AIRGGLRDEQF

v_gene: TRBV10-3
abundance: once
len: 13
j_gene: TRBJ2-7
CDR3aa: AISESNGGLYEQY

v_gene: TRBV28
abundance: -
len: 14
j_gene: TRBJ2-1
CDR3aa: ASRATGGSSYNEQF

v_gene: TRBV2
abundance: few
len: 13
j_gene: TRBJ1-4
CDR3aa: ASRPGQGRKEKLF

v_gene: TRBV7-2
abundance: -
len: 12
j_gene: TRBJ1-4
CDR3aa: ASSLTGGNEKLF

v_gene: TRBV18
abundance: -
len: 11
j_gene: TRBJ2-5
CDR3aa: ASSPNLQETQY

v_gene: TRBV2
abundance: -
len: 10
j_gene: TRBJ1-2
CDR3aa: ASTSQEYGYT

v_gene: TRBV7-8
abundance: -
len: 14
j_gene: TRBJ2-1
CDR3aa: ASSLGALSSYNEQF

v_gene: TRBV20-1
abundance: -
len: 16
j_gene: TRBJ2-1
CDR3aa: SASPGLAGGPFYNEQF

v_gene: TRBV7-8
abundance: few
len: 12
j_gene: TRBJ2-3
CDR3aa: ASSERDGTDTQY

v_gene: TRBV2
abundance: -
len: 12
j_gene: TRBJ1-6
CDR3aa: ASSEERGGSPLH

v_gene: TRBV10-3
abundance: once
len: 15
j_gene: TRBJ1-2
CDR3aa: AISASKGQGEGYGYT

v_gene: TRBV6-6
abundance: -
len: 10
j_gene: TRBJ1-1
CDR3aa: AIQRSDTEAF

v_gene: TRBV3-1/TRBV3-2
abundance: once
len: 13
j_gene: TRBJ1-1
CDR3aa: ASSQASTGGTEAF

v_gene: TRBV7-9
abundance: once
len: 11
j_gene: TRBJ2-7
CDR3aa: ASSSPSGHEQY

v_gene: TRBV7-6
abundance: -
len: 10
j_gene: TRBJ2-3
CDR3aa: ASSSALNTQY

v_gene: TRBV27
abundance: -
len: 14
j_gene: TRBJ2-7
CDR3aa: ASSPTSGRAYYEQY

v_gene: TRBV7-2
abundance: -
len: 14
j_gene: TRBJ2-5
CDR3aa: ASIGIGTSYQETQY

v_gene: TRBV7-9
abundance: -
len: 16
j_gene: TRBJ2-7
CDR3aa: ASGFHTSGTSEPYEQY

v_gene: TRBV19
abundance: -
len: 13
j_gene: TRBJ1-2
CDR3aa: ASRLAGDPGYGYT

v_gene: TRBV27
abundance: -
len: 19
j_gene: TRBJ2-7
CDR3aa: ASSLRGQGVMGRLRSYEQY